Below are 20 T cell receptor beta chains sequenced from a single sample in a study of blood T cell repertoires in COVID-19. Assay: immunoSEQ multiplex PCR; the TCRdb copy retains only in-frame clones and omits some. The sample records approximately 310,000 clones, over 75% being singletons. The specimen sequenced was peripheral blood. All receptors come from a man aged 45-65 years with active or convalescent COVID-19.

The J gene is TRBJ1-5, the V gene TRBV20-1; TRBD1 matches 10 bases. J was trimmed by 4 bases and V by 3 bases; bases with no gene match: 6. CDR1 is DFQATT and CDR2 is SNEGSKA in the germline V gene (reference sequence). The CDR3 is 15 amino acids. CDR3 sequence: CSASGGTGENQPQHF. DNA of the CDR3: TGCAGTGCTAGTGGTGGGACAGGGGAAAATCAGCCCCAGCATTTT.

The chain employs TRBV11-1 and TRBJ2-1; the match to TRBD2 covers 7 bases. V gave up 6 bases and J gave up 0 bases; unmatched junction bases: 8. Germline V gene sequence: CDR1 SGHAT, CDR2 FQDESV (reference sequence). The CDR3 length is 16 residues. CDR3 in DNA: TGTGCCAGCAGGGCGACTAGCCTCCGCTCCTACAATGAGCAGTTCTTC. This codes for CASRATSLRSYNEQFF. The full variable domain, rest sourced from reference TRBV11-1 and TRBJ2-1, is EAEVAQSPRYKITEKSQAVAFWCDPISGHATLYWYRQILGQGPELLVQFQDESVVDDSQLPKDRFSAERLKGVDSTLKIQPAELGDSAMYLCASRATSLRSYNEQFFGPGTRLTVL.

This chain connects TRBV27 to TRBJ1-6, with 8 bases aligning to TRBD1. Germline V gene data show CDR1 as MNHEY and CDR2 as SMNVEV (reference sequence). The ends lost 4 bases at V and 7 bases at J; junction bases unmatched: 9. CDR3 length: 16 amino acids. DNA for the CDR3: TGTGCCAGCAGTTCCCCCAGGGGGCAGGGAAATTCACCCCTCCACTTT. It encodes CASSSPRGQGNSPLHF.

The chain links TRBV6-4 to TRBJ1-1; 8 positions match TRBD1. There are 17 residues in the CDR3. The germline gives CDR1 MRHNA, CDR2 SNTAGT. Losses at the gene ends were 6 bases for V and 7 bases for J; bases not matched to a gene: 19. The CDR3: CASSSWGGQVIFNEAFF. In DNA, the CDR3 is TGTGCCAGCAGCTCCTGGGGGGGACAGGTGATTTTCAATGAAGCTTTCTTT.

The rearrangement links TRBV14 to TRBJ2-7, with D tentatively TRBD2 (6 bases). The V gene lost 2 bases and the J gene lost 6 bases, with 11 bases spanning the gap. CDR3 length equals 13 residues. Germline V gene sequence: CDR1 SGHDN, CDR2 FVKESK. The CDR3: CASSQLSLAEQYF. The CDR3 DNA reads as TGTGCCAGCAGCCAACTATCACTAGCCGAGCAGTACTTC.

The genes are TRBV5-1 and TRBJ2-2; D unresolved. This CDR3 contains 14 residues. V shed 4 bases and J shed 3 bases, with 10 bases lying between them. CDR1 and CDR2 from the germline V gene are SGHRS and YFSETQ. The CDR3 spells CASSPPHDTGELFF. CDR3 coding DNA: TGCGCCAGCAGCCCCCCACATGACACCGGGGAGCTGTTTTTT. Full variable domain (remainder filled in from reference TRBV5-1 and TRBJ2-2): KAGVTQTPRYLIKTRGQQVTLSCSPISGHRSVSWYQQTPGQGLQFLFEYFSETQRNKGNFPGRFSGRQFSNSRSEMNVSTLELGDSALYLCASSPPHDTGELFFGEGSRLTVL.

The chain couples TRBV6-4 to TRBJ1-2, with TRBD1 as a possible D gene (5 bases). There are 13 residues in the CDR3. Trimming pared 0 bases from V and 4 bases from J, leaving 6 bases between. The germline V gene has CDR1 MRHNA and CDR2 SNTAGT. The CDR3 DNA reads TGTGCCAGCAGTGACTCTGGGGCCTATGGCTACACCTTC. Protein product: CASSDSGAYGYTF.

The V gene is TRBV2, the J gene TRBJ1-1, with 7 bases aligning to TRBD1. CDR3 size: 12 residues. Germline assignment: CDR1 SNHLY and CDR2 FYNNEI. V gave up 2 bases and J gave up 8 bases; unmatched junction bases: 2. CDR3 loop: CASSETGAEAFF. DNA for the CDR3: TGTGCCAGCAGTGAAACAGGGGCCGAAGCTTTCTTT.

V is TRBV7-9 and J is TRBJ1-1, with 10 bases matching TRBD1. Germline CDR1 SEHNR, CDR2 FQNEAQ (reference sequence). This CDR3 is 14 amino acids long. The V segment lost 5 bases and the J segment 4 bases; nucleotides outside the gene matches: 4. The CDR3 is CASSRDRGFTEAFF. CDR3 DNA sequence: TGTGCCAGCAGCCGGGACAGGGGATTCACTGAAGCTTTCTTT.

The V and J genes are TRBV6-5 and TRBJ1-6, with D perhaps matching TRBD1 (5 bases). There are 15 residues in the CDR3. V lost 6 bases to trimming and J lost 7 bases, with 16 bases between them. Germline V gene data show CDR1 as MNHEY and CDR2 as SVGAGI. CDR3 in DNA: TGTGCCAGCAGAGCTCCGAGGAGGGGCAATTCACCCCTCCACTTT. Amino acid sequence: CASRAPRRGNSPLHF.

The chain links TRBV3-1 (or the pseudogene TRBV3-2) to TRBJ1-1; D is possibly TRBD1 (6 bases). Trimming took off 0 bases at V and 8 bases at J, with 13 bases between the two ends. CDR3 length: 14 residues. Germline CDR1 LGHDT, CDR2 YNNKEL (reference sequence). The CDR3 protein is CASSQDWGRGEAFF. The CDR3, as DNA: TGTGCCAGCAGCCAAGATTGGGGGAGGGGGGAAGCTTTCTTT.

This clone was found once. V is TRBV3-1 (or the pseudogene TRBV3-2) and J is TRBJ2-7; 9 bases are shared with TRBD1. Trimming at V came to 1 base and at J to 2 bases, leaving 3 bases not matched to a gene. CDR1 and CDR2 (germline): LGHDT, YNNKEL (reference sequence). This CDR3 is built from 15 residues. The CDR3 DNA reads as TGTGCCAGCAGCCAAGCGTGGACAGGGGCCTACGAGCAGTACTTC. Its protein product is CASSQAWTGAYEQYF.

V and J are TRBV30 and TRBJ1-3; 7 nucleotides agree with TRBD1. CDR1 is GTSNPN, CDR2 SVGIG, per germline (reference sequence). The junction had 5 bases not matched to a gene; V was cut back by 5 bases and J by 4 bases. The CDR3 extends over 13 amino acids. The CDR3 spells CAWDRDSGNTIYF. CDR3 DNA sequence: TGTGCCTGGGACAGGGACAGCGGAAACACCATATATTTT.

As for this clone: This specimen includes other DNA sequences encoding the same CDR3. This chain joins TRBV6-6 and TRBJ1-2; D remains ambiguous. Between the trimmed V and J ends, which lost 2 bases and 7 bases, there was a span of 8 bases. In germline, CDR1 is MNHNY, CDR2 SVGAGI (reference sequence). There are 12 residues in the CDR3. CDR3 amino acids: CASSYGRGGYTF. For the CDR3, the DNA is TGTGCCAGCAGTTACGGGCGTGGTGGCTACACCTTC.

The chain links TRBV6-5 to TRBJ2-1; D may be TRBD2 (6 bases). The CDR3 is made up of 13 amino acids. Trimming left V 6 bases short and J 4 bases short, with 10 bases between. The germline CDR1 and CDR2 sequences are MNHEY and SVGAGI. This chain's CDR3 is CASSGSTYNEQFF. The DNA of the CDR3 is TGTGCCAGCAGCGGGAGCACTTACAATGAGCAGTTCTTC.

This chain links TRBV5-1 with TRBJ2-3, with TRBD1 as a possible D gene (6 bases). The CDR3 is made up of 14 amino acids. V was cut by 6 bases and J by 0 bases, with 11 bases left in between. Germline CDR1 reads SGHRS; CDR2 reads YFSETQ. The CDR3 DNA reads TGCGCCAGCACCCAACAGGGTAGCACAGATACGCAGTATTTT. Residues: CASTQQGSTDTQYF.

This sequence joins TRBV5-1 and TRBJ1-1, with 8 bases aligning to TRBD1. V shed 4 bases, J shed 7 bases, and the junction held 12 bases outside the gene matches. The CDR3 is 15 amino acids. CDR1 is SGHRS, CDR2 YFSETQ, per germline. The DNA for the CDR3 is TGCGCCAGCAGCCCGGGACAGGCTATAATGGGTGAAGCTTTCTTT. Translated: CASSPGQAIMGEAFF.

The rearrangement uses TRBV5-1 and TRBJ1-1; D is uncertain. This CDR3 is 14 amino acids long. V lost 0 bases and J 2 bases, leaving 8 bases between the germline ends. CDR1 SGHRS and CDR2 YFSETQ come from the germline V gene. CDR3 sequence: CASSLGSTNTEAFF. In nucleotides, the CDR3 is TGCGCCAGCAGCTTGGGGTCAACAAACACTGAAGCTTTCTTT. The whole variable domain, remainder taken from reference TRBV5-1 and TRBJ1-1, is KAGVTQTPRYLIKTRGQQVTLSCSPISGHRSVSWYQQTPGQGLQFLFEYFSETQRNKGNFPGRFSGRQFSNSRSEMNVSTLELGDSALYLCASSLGSTNTEAFFGQGTRLTVV.

V gene TRBV2 combines with J gene TRBJ2-1; weak D call: TRBD2 (5 bases). The V gene's germline CDR1 is SNHLY and CDR2 FYNNEI. The CDR3 sequence is 15 residues long. The V gene lost 5 bases and the J gene lost 2 bases, with 13 bases spanning the gap. DNA for the CDR3: TGTGCCAGCAGTTTCACTAGGGCGGCCTACAATGAGCAGTTCTTC. Its translation: CASSFTRAAYNEQFF.

CDR3 sequence (DNA): TGCGCCAGCAGCGCGGGGGGCGCTAGGTCTGAAAAACTGTTTTTT. Its protein product is CASSAGGARSEKLFF. The V gene is TRBV5-1, the J gene TRBJ1-4; possible D gene TRBD1, 6 bases. CDR3 length: 15 amino acids. Germline loops: CDR1 SGHRS, CDR2 YFSETQ. V lost 4 bases, J lost 7 bases, and 17 bases lay in between. The full variable domain, in which reference TRBV5-1 and TRBJ1-4 provide the parts outside the CDR3, is KAGVTQTPRYLIKTRGQQVTLSCSPISGHRSVSWYQQTPGQGLQFLFEYFSETQRNKGNFPGRFSGRQFSNSRSEMNVSTLELGDSALYLCASSAGGARSEKLFFGSGTQLSVL.